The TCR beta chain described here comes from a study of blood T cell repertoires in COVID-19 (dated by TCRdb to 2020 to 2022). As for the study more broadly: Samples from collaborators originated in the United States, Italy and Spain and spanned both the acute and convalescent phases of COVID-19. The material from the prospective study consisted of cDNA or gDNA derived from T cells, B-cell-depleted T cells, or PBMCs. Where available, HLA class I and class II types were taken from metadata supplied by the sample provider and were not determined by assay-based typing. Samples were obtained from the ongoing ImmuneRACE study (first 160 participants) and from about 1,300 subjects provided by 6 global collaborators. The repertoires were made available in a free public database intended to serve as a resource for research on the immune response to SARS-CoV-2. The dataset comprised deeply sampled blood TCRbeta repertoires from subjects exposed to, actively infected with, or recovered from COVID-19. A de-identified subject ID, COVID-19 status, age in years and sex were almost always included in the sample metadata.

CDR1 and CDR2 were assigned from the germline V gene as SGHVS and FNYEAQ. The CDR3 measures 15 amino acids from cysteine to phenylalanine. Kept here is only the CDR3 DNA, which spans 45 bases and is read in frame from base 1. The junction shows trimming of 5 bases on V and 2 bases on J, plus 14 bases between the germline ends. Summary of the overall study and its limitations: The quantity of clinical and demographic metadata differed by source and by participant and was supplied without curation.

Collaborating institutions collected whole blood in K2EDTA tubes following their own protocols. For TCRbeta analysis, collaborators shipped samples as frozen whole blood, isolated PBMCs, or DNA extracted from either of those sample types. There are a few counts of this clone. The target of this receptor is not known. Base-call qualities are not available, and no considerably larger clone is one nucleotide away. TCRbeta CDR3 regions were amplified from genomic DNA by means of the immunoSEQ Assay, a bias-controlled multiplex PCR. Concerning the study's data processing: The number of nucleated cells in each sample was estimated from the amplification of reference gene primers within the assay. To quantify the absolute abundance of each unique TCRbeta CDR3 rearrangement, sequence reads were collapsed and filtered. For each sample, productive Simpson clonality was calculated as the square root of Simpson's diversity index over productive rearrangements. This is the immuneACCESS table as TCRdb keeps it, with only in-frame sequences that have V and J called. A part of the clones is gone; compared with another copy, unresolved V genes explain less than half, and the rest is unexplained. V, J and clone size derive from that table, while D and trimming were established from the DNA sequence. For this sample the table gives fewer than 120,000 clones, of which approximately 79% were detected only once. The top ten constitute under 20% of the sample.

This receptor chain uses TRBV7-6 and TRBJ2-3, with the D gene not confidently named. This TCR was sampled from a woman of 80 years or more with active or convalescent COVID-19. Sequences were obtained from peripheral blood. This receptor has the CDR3 CASSPGDILTDTQYF. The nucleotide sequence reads TGTGCCAGCAGCCCCGGTGATATTCTCACAGATACGCAGTATTTT. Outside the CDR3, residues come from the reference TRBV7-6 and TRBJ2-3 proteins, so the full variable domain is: GAGVSQSPRYKVTKRGQDVALRCDPISGHVSLYWYRQALGQGPEFLTYFNYEAQQDKSGLPNDRFSAERPEGSISTLTIQRTEQRDSAMYRCASSPGDILTDTQYFGPGTRLTVL.